This is a list of T cell receptor beta chains from one sample in a study of OX40 agonist ivuxolimab in advanced cancers. Only in-frame clones appear in the TCRdb table, and some are missing; sequencing was by immunoSEQ multiplex PCR. The data contain approximately 50,000 clones, about 84% of them singletons. The specimen was CD4+ or CD8+ T cells sorted from blood, collected in a trial of the OX40 agonist ivuxolimab. The source of these receptors is an adult with an advanced solid tumor such as melanoma, head and neck, liver or kidney cancer. CDR3s include the opening cysteine and the closing phenylalanine or tryptophan. Each record gives: D gene, clone size, J gene, V gene, CDR3 DNA, CDR3 protein. D genes are given only for firm matches. Some rows have no size entry. The others give once, few or many, or a class for an expanded clone.

>NA|once|TRBJ1-1|TRBV9
TGTGCCAGCAGCGGAGAAGGTGGGAACACTGAAGCTTTCTTT
CASSGEGGNTEAFF
>NA|NA|TRBJ2-7|TRBV5-4
TGTGCCAGCAGCTTGGTGGCTAGCTACGAGCAGTACTTC
CASSLVASYEQYF
>NA|NA|TRBJ1-2|TRBV19
TGTGCCAGTAAGAAGGAGGCTACTAACTATGGCTACACCTTC
CASKKEATNYGYTF
>NA|NA|TRBJ2-5|TRBV7-9
TGTGCCAGCAGCTCCGTGGGGGGAGGAGAGACCCAGTACTTC
CASSSVGGGETQYF
>NA|NA|TRBJ1-1|TRBV2
TGTGCCAGCATCCAGGGACATATGAACACTGAAGCTTTCTTT
CASIQGHMNTEAFF
>NA|NA|TRBJ2-5|TRBV7-3
TGTGCCAGCAGCTTGGGGAAACAGGAGACCCAGTACTTC
CASSLGKQETQYF
>TRBD2|NA|TRBJ2-5|TRBV25-1
TGTGCCAGCAGTGAATGGGGCGGGGGTATCCAAGAGACCCAGTACTTC
CASSEWGGGIQETQYF
>TRBD1|NA|TRBJ2-1|TRBV10-3
TGTGCCATCAGCTCACAGGGGTCCTACAATGAGCAGTTCTTC
CAISSQGSYNEQFF
>NA|few|TRBJ1-5|TRBV11-2
TGTGCCAGCAGCTTAGATTCGGGAGGGAATCAGCCCCAGCATTTT
CASSLDSGGNQPQHF
>TRBD1|NA|TRBJ2-5|TRBV2
TGTGCCAGCAGTGAGTCCTCAGGGGGGACCCAGTACTTC
CASSESSGGTQYF
>TRBD1|NA|TRBJ2-7|TRBV5-5
TGTGCCAGCGGGACAGGGCTGTACGAGCAGTACTTC
CASGTGLYEQYF
>NA|NA|TRBJ2-1|TRBV5-1
TGCGCCAGCAGCCCGGGCGGGGGCTCCTTCTACAATGAGCAGTTCTTC
CASSPGGGSFYNEQFF
>TRBD1|few|TRBJ1-3|TRBV5-4
TGTGCCAGCAGCTCCGGGACAGGGCGACATACCTCTGGAAACACCATATATTTT
CASSSGTGRHTSGNTIYF
>NA|NA|TRBJ2-6|TRBV6-5
TGTGCCAGCAGTGGCAGGGTATCCGGGGCCAACGTCCTGACTTTC
CASSGRVSGANVLTF
>TRBD2|NA|TRBJ2-1|TRBV5-1
TGCGCCAGCAGCTTGGTTGCGGGGGAGTACAATGAGCAGTTCTTC
CASSLVAGEYNEQFF
>TRBD1|once|TRBJ2-5|TRBV6-6
TGTGCCAGCAGAACCGGGACAGGGGTCGGGACCCAGTACTTC
CASRTGTGVGTQYF
>NA|NA|TRBJ2-5|TRBV27
TGTGCCAGCAGTTTAGGAAGGTTGGCGGCGATTCAGTACTTC
CASSLGRLAAIQYF
>TRBD2|NA|TRBJ2-3|TRBV7-6
TGTGCCAGCAGCTCCCCGGGACTAGCGGGGGGGCGCACAGATACGCAGTATTTT
CASSSPGLAGGRTDTQYF